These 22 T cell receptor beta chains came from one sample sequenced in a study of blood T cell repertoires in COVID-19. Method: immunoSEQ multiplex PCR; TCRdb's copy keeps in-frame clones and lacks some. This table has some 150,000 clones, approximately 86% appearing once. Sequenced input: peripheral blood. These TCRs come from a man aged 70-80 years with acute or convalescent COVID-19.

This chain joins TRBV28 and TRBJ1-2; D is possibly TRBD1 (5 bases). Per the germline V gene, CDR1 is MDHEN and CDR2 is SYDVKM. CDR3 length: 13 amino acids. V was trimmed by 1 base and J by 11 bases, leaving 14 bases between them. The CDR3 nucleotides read TGTGCCAGCAGTTTATTGTTGGGGCAGGGTTACACCTTC. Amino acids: CASSLLLGQGYTF.

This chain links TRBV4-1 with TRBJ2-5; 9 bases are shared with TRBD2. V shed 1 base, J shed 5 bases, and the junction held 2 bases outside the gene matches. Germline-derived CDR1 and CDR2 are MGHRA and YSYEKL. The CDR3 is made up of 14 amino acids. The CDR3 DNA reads TGCGCCAGCAGCCAAGTTCTAGCGGGGGAGACCCAGTACTTC. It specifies CASSQVLAGETQYF.

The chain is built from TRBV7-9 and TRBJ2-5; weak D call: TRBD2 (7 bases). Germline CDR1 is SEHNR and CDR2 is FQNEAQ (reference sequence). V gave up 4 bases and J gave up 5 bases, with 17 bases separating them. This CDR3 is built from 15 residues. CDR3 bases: TGTGCCAGCAGCTGGGGGCGCAGGCGGGAGGAGACCCAGTACTTC. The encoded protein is CASSWGRRREETQYF.

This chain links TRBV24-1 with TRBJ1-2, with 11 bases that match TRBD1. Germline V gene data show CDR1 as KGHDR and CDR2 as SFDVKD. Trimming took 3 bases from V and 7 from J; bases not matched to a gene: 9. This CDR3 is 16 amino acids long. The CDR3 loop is CATSDARTGGVSGYTF. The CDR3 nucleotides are TGTGCCACCAGTGATGCTAGGACAGGGGGCGTAAGTGGCTACACCTTC.

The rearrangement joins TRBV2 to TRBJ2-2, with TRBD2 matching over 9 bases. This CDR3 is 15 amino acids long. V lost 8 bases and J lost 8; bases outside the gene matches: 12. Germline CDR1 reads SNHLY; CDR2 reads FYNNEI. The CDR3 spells CASPLGGGDSGELFF. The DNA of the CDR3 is TGTGCCAGCCCCCTAGGCGGGGGGGATTCGGGGGAGCTGTTTTTT.

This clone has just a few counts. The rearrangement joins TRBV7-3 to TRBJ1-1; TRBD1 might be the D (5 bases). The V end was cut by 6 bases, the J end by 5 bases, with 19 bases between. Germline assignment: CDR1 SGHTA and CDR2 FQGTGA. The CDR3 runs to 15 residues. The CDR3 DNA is TGTGCCAGCAGTCCGGGGCCGCGGAGGGGAACTGAAGCTTTCTTT. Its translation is CASSPGPRRGTEAFF.

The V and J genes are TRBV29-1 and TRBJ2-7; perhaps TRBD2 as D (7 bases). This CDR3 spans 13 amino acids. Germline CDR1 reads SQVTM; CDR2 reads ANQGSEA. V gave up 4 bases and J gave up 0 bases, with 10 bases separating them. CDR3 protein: CSVGEGVSYEQYF. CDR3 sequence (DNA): TGCAGCGTTGGGGAGGGGGTCTCCTACGAGCAGTACTTC.

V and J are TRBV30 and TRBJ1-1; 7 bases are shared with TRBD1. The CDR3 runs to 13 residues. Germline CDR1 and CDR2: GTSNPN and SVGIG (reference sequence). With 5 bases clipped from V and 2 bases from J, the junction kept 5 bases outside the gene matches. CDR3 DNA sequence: TGTGCCTGGCAACGACAGGGAAACACTGAAGCTTTCTTT. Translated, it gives CAWQRQGNTEAFF.

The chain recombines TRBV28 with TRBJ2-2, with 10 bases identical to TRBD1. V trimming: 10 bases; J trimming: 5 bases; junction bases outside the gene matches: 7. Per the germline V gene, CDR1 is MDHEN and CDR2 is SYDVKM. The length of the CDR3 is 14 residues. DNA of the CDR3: TGTGCCACCCTGCCGGGACAGGGGACCGGGGAGCTGTTTTTT. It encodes CATLPGQGTGELFF.

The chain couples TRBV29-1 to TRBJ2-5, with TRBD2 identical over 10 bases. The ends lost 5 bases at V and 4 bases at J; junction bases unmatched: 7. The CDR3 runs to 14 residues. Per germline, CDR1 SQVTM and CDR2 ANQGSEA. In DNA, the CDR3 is TGCAGCGTTACGGCTAGCGGGAGAGGAGAGACCCAGTACTTC. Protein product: CSVTASGRGETQYF.

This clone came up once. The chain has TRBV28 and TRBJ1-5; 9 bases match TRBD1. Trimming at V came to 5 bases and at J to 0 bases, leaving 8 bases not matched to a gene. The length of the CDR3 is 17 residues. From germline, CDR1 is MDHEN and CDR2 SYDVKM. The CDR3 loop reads CASSPWDRDSSNQPQHF. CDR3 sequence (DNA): TGTGCCAGCAGTCCCTGGGACAGGGACTCTAGCAATCAGCCCCAGCATTTT.

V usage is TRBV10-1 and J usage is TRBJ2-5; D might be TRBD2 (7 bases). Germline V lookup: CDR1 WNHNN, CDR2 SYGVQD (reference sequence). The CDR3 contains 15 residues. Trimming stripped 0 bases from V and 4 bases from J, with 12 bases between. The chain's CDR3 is CASSESKGGVETQYF. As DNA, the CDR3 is TGCGCCAGCAGTGAGTCGAAAGGGGGGGTAGAGACCCAGTACTTC.

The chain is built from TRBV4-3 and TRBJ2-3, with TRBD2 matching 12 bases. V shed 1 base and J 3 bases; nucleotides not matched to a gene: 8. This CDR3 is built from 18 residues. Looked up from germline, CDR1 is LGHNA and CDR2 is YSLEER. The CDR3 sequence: CASSQAFMTSGGTDTQYF. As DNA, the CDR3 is TGCGCCAGCAGCCAAGCTTTTATGACTAGCGGGGGAACAGATACGCAGTATTTT.

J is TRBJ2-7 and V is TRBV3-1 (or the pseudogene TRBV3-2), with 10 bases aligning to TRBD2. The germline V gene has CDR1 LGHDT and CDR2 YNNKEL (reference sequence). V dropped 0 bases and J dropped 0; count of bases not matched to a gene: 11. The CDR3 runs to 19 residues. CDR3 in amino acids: CASSQDEASGGSSSYEQYF. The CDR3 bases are TGTGCCAGCAGCCAAGATGAAGCTAGCGGGGGATCTAGCTCCTACGAGCAGTACTTC.

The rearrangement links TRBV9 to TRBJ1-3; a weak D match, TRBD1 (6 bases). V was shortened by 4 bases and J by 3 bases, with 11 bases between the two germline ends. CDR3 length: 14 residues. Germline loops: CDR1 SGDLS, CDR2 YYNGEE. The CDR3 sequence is CASSLGGGGNTIYF. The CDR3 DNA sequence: TGTGCCAGCAGCCTGGGAGGGGGTGGAAACACCATATATTTT.

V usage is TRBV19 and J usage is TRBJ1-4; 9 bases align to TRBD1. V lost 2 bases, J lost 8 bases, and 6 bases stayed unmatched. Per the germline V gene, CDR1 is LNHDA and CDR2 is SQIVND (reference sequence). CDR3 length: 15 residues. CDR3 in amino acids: CASSISRDRAEKLFF. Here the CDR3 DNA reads TGTGCCAGTAGTATAAGCCGGGACAGGGCGGAAAAACTGTTTTTT.

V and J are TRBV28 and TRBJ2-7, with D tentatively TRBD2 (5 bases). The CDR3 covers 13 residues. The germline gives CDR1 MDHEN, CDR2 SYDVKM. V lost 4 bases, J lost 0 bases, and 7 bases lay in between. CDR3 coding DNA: TGTGCCAGCAGTTCGGGGAGCTCCTACGAGCAGTACTTC. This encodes CASSSGSSYEQYF.

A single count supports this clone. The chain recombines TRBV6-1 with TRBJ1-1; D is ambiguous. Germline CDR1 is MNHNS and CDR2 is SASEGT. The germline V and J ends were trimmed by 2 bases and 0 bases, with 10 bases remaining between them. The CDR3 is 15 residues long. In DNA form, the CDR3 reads TGTGCCAGCAGTGAACGGAACAGCATGAACACTGAAGCTTTCTTT. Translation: CASSERNSMNTEAFF.

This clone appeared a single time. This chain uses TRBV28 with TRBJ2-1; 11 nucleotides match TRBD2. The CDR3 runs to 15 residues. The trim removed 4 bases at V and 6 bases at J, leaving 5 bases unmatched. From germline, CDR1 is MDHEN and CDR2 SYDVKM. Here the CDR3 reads CASSSLAGGVNEQFF. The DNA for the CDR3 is TGTGCCAGCAGTTCTTTAGCGGGGGGGGTCAATGAGCAGTTCTTC.

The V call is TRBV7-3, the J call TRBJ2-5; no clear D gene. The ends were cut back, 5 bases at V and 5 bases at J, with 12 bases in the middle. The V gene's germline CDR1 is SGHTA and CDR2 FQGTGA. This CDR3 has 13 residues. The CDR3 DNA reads TGTGCCAGCAGCCCTGGCCCGAGGGAGACCCAGTACTTC. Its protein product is CASSPGPRETQYF.

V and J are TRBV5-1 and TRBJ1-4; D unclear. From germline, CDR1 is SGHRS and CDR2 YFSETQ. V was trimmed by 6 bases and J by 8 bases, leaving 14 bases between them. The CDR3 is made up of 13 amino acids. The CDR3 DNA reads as TGCGCCAGCACTCAGGATATAGGAGAAAAACTGTTTTTT. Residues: CASTQDIGEKLFF.

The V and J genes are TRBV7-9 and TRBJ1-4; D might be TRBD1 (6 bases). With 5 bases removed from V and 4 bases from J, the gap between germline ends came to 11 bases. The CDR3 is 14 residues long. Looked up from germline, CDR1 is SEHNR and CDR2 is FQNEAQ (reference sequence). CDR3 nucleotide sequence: TGTGCCAGCAGCGACACAGGGCGTAATGAAAAACTGTTTTTT. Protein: CASSDTGRNEKLFF.